This TCR beta chain came from a study of blood T cell repertoires in COVID-19. Some clones are missing from TCRdb's copy, which holds only in-frame ones; the method was immunoSEQ multiplex PCR. The sample yields about 340,000 clones, 80% to 90% seen once. The J segment lost 4 bases and the V segment lost 6 bases, leaving 6 bases of the junction unmatched. Germline lookup yields CDR1 MNHEY and CDR2 SVGAGI. CDR3 length equals 14 residues. The clonotype originates from a woman aged 45-60 years with COVID-19, enrolled during active disease. The rearrangement joins TRBV6-5 to TRBJ1-2, with TRBD1 identical over 9 bases. The material sequenced was peripheral blood. CDR3 in amino acids: CASSIKTGGYGYTF. The CDR3 coding sequence is TGTGCCAGCAGCATAAAGACAGGGGGCTATGGCTACACCTTC.